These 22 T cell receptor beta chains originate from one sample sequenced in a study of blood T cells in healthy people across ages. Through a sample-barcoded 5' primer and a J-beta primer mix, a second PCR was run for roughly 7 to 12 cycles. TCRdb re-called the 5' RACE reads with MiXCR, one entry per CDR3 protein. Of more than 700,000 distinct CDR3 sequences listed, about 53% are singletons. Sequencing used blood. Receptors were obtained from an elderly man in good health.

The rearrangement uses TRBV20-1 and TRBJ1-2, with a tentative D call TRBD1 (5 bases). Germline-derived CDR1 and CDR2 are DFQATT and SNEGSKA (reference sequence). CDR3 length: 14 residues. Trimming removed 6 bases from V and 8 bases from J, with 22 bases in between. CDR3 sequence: CSAPPAGTVGGYTF. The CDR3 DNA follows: TGCAGTGCCCCACCTGCCGGGACGGTAGGCGGCTACACCTTC.

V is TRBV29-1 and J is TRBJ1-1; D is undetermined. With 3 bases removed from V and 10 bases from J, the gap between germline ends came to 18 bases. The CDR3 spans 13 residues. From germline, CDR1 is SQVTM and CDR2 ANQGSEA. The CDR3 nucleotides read TGCAGCGTTGAGCCACTCCTCGGCGGGTCAGCTTTCTTT. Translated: CSVEPLLGGSAFF.

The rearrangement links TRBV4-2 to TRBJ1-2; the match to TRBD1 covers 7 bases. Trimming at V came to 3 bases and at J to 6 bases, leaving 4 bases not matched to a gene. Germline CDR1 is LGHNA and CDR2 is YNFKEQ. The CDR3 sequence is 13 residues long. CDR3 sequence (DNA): TGTGCCAGCAGCCAGAGACAGGGTGATGGCTACACCTTC. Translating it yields CASSQRQGDGYTF.

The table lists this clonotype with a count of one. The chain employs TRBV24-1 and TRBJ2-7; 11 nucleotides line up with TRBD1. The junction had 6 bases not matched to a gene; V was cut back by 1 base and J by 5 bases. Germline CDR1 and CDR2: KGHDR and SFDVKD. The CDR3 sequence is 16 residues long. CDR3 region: CATSDFTGQGVNEQYF. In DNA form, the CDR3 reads TGTGCCACCAGTGATTTTACGGGACAGGGGGTTAACGAGCAGTACTTC.

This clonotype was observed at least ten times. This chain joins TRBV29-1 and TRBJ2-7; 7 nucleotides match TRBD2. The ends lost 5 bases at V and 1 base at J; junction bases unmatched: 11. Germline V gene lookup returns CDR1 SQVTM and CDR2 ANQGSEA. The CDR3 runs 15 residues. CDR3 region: CSVPRPGLPSYEQYF. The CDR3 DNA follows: TGCAGCGTTCCACGACCGGGACTACCGTCCTACGAGCAGTACTTC.

The CDR3 reads CASSYSQIGTSGIGEQYF. In DNA form, the CDR3 reads TGTGCCAGCAGTTACTCCCAAATAGGGACTAGCGGGATTGGCGAGCAGTACTTC. This chain connects TRBV6-5 to TRBJ2-7, with 13 bases matching TRBD2. The CDR3 covers 18 residues. CDR1 MNHEY and CDR2 SVGAGI come from the germline V gene. Trimming removed 0 bases from V and 6 bases from J; junction bases left unmatched: 11.

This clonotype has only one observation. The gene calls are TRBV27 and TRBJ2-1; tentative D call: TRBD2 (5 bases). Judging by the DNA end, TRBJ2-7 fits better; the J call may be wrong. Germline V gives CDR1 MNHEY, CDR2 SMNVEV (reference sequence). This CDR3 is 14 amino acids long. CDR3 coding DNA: TGTGCCAGCAGTTTTGACTATGGGGTGGACGAGCAGTACTTC. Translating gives CASSFDYGVDEQYF.

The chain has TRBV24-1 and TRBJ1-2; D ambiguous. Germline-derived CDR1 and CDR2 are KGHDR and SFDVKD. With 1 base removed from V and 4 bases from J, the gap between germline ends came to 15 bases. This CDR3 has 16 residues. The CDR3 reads CATSDFRTGLGYGYTF. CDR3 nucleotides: TGTGCCACCAGTGATTTCCGGACGGGCCTCGGCTATGGCTACACCTTC.

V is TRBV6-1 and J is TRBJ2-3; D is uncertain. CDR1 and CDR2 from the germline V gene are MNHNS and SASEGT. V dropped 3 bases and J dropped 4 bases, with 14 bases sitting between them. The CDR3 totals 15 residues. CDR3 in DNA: TGTGCCAGCAGTGACGACCCTCGCGGATCAGATACGCAGTATTTT. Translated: CASSDDPRGSDTQYF.

Written as DNA, the CDR3 is TGTGCCAGCACCCGTGGGGGTGCTGGGGCCAACGTCCTGACTTTC. It codes for CASTRGGAGANVLTF. The chain employs TRBV5-6 and TRBJ2-6; D possibly matches TRBD1 or TRBD2 (5 bases each). This CDR3 is 15 amino acids long. CDR1 SGHDT and CDR2 YYEEEE come from the germline V gene. Deletions cut 6 bases from V and 2 bases from J, with 12 bases between.

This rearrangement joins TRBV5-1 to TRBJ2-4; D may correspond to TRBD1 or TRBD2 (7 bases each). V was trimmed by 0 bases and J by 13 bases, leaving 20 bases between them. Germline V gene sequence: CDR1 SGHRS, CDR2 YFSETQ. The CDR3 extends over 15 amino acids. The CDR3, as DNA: TGCGCCAGCAGCTTGGGTCCAGGGGGTGCGGGAGAGCAGTACTTC. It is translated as CASSLGPGGAGEQYF.

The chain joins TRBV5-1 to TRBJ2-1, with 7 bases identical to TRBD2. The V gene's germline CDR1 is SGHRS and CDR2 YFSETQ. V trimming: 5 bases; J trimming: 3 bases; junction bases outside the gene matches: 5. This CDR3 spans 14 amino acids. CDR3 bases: TGCGCCAGCAGGGAGCGGGACGTCTACAATGAGCAGTTCTTC. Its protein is CASRERDVYNEQFF.

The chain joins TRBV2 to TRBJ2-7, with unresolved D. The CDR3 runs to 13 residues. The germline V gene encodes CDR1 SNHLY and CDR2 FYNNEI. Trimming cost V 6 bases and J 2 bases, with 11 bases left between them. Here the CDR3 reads CASRFSTTYEQYF. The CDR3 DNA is TGTGCCAGCAGATTCTCGACGACCTACGAGCAGTACTTC.

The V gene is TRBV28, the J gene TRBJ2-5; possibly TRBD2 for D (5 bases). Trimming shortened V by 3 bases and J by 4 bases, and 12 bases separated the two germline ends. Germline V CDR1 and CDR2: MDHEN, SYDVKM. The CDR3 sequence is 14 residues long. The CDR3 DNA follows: TGTGCCAGCAGTTTCCGAGGGTTAGGAGAGACCCAGTACTTC. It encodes CASSFRGLGETQYF.

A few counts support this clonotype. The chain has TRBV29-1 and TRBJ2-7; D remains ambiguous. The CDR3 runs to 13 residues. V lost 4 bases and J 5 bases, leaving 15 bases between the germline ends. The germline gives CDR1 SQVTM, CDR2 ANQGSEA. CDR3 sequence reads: CSVGSRARDEQYF. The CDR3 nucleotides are TGCAGCGTTGGTTCTCGGGCTCGGGACGAGCAGTACTTC.

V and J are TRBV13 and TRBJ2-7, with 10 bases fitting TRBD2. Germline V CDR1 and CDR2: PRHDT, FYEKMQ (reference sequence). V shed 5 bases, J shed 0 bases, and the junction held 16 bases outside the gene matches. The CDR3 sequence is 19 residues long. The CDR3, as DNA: TGTGCCAGCAGCCCCCCTAGCGGGAGACGAGTGGGGAACTCCTACGAGCAGTACTTC. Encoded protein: CASSPPSGRRVGNSYEQYF.

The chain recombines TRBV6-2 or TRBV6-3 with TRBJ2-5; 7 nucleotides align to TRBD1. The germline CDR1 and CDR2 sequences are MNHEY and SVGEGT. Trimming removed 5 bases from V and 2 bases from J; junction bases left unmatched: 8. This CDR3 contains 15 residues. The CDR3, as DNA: TGTGCCAGCAGTGACGCCGGGACAGCACAAGAGACCCAGTACTTC. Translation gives CASSDAGTAQETQYF.

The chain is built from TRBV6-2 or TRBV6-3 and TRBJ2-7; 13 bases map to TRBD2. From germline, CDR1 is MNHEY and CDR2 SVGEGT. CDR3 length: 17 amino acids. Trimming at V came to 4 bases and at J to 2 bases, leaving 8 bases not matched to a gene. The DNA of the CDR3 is TGTGCCAGCAGTTCGATGGGACTAGCGGGACCTCCCTACGAGCAGTACTTC. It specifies CASSSMGLAGPPYEQYF.

CDR3 protein: CASRRDRGLYEQYF. The CDR3 DNA reads as TGTGCCAGCAGAAGGGACAGGGGGCTATACGAGCAGTACTTC. The chain is built from TRBV6-5 and TRBJ2-7; 12 bases are a match to TRBD1. The J segment lost 4 bases and the V segment lost 6 bases, leaving 4 bases of the junction unmatched. The CDR3 runs 14 residues. The germline CDR1 and CDR2 sequences are MNHEY and SVGAGI.

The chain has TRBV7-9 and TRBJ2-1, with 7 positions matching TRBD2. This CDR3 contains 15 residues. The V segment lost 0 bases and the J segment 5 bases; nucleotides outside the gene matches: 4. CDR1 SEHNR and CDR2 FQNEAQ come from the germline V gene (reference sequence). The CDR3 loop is CASSLAGAGNNEQFF. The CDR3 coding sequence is TGTGCCAGCAGCTTAGCGGGAGCGGGGAACAATGAGCAGTTCTTC.

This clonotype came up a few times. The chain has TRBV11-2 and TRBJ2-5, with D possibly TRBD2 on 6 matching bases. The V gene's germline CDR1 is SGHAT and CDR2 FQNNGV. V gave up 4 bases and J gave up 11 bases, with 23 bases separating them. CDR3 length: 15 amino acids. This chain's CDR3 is CASSSTGLATSEQYF. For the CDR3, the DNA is TGTGCCAGCAGCTCGACGGGACTTGCAACGAGTGAGCAGTACTTC.

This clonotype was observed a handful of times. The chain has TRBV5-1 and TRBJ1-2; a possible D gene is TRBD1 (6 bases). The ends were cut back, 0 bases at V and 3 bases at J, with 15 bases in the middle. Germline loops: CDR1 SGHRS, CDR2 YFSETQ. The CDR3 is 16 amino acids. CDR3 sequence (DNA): TGCGCCAGCAGCTTGGTAGGGGGGGGCGCTGACTATGGCTACACCTTC. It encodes CASSLVGGGADYGYTF.